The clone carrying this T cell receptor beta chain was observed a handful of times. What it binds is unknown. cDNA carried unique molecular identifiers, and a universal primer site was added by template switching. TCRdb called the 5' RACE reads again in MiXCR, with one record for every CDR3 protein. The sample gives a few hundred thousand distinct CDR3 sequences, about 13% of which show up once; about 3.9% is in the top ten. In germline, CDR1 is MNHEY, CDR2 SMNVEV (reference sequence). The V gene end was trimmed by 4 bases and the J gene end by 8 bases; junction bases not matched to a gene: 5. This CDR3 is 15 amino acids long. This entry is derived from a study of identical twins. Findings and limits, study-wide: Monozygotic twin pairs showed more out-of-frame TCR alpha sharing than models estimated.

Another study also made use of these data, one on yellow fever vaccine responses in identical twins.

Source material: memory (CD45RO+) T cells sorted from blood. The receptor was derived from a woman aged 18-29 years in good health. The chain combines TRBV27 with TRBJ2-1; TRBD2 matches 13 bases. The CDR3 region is CASSSGLAGVHEQFF. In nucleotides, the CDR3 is TGTGCCAGCAGTTCCGGACTAGCGGGAGTTCATGAGCAGTTCTTC.